The 27 T cell receptor beta chains below all came from one sample that was sequenced in a study of T-cell reconstitution after alpha-beta-depleted transplantation in children. Unique molecular identifiers were built into the TCRbeta library. TCRdb reprocessed the PCR reads via MiXCR and lists one record per CDR3 protein. The sample shows fewer than 1 million distinct CDR3 sequences, approximately 15% of them seen only once. Source: PBMCs, mostly from graft donor cells, taken 360 days after TCRalphabeta/CD19-depleted stem cell transplant. The receptors here all came from a male patient between 10 and 17 years old who had a stem cell transplant for acute lymphoblastic leukemia, so the T cells may come from the graft donor.

This sequence joins TRBV30 and TRBJ1-1; possibly TRBD1 for D (5 bases). With 4 bases removed from V and 4 bases from J, the gap between germline ends came to 10 bases. This CDR3 spans 12 amino acids. CDR1 GTSNPN and CDR2 SVGIG come from the germline V gene (reference sequence). For the CDR3, the DNA is TGTGCCTGGAACCACGGGGGCACTGAAGCTTTCTTT. Translated: CAWNHGGTEAFF.

The sample holds a few counts of this clonotype. The junction does not match germline at one end; this may be a read error. The V and J genes are TRBV5-1 and TRBJ2-7, with 7 bases identical to TRBD2. The germline gives CDR1 SGHRS, CDR2 YFSETQ. The CDR3 covers 15 residues. The CDR3 loop reads CAGSLVSGGSYEQYF. In DNA form, the CDR3 reads TGCGCCGGCAGCTTGGTGTCGGGGGGATCCTACGAGCAGTACTTC.

This clonotype turned up a few times. CDR3 in amino acids: CASKRTQNTEAFF. For the CDR3, the DNA is TGTGCCAGCAAGCGGACACAAAACACTGAAGCTTTCTTT. The chain employs TRBV2 and TRBJ1-1, with D possibly matching TRBD1 (5 bases). With 7 bases removed from V and 2 bases from J, the gap between germline ends came to 11 bases. Germline V CDR1 and CDR2: SNHLY, FYNNEI. There are 13 residues in the CDR3.

The chain uses TRBV24-1 and TRBJ2-3; TRBD2 is a possible D gene (6 bases). V was shortened by 2 bases and J by 9 bases, with 20 bases between the two germline ends. This CDR3 has 16 residues. Germline CDR1 KGHDR, CDR2 SFDVKD. The CDR3 spells CATSDSLGGDRGTQYF. CDR3 sequence (DNA): TGTGCCACCAGTGATTCGCTAGGAGGGGACCGCGGGACGCAGTATTTT.

This clonotype was detected a few times. This chain connects TRBV6-2 or TRBV6-3 to TRBJ2-1; 13 bases are shared with TRBD2. V was pared by 10 bases and J by 12 bases, with 9 bases of the junction left unmatched. The CDR3 extends over 13 amino acids. CDR1 MNHEY and CDR2 SVGEGT come from the germline V gene. The CDR3, as DNA: TGTGCCATCCGACTAGCGGGAGGTATAGCGCAGTTCTTC. It translates to CAIRLAGGIAQFF.

In this sample, this clonotype turned up a few times. This chain connects TRBV10-3 to TRBJ1-3; 7 bases align to TRBD1. The CDR3 has 15 residues. From germline, CDR1 is ENHRY and CDR2 SYGVKD. Unmatched junction bases numbered 5, after V lost 6 bases and J lost 0 bases. The CDR3 nucleotides are TGTGCCATCAGGGGACAGCAACTCTCTGGAAACACCATATATTTT. Its protein product is CAIRGQQLSGNTIYF.

The rearrangement uses TRBV15 and TRBJ2-7, with TRBD2 identical over 11 bases. The CDR3 totals 16 residues. CDR1 and CDR2 (germline): LNHNV, YYDKDF (reference sequence). Germline trimming cut 2 bases from V and 6 bases from J; bases unmatched to any gene: 9. CDR3 protein: CATSRSPIAGGTEQYF. The CDR3 nucleotides are TGTGCCACCAGCAGATCCCCTATAGCGGGAGGGACCGAGCAGTACTTC.

This clonotype has just a few counts. CDR3 DNA sequence: TGTGCCAGCAGCTCTATCGGAAACACCATATATTTT. Amino acid sequence: CASSSIGNTIYF. The gene calls are TRBV13 and TRBJ1-3; D is uncertain. Germline CDR1 and CDR2: PRHDT and FYEKMQ (reference sequence). Deletions cut 4 bases from V and 4 bases from J, with 5 bases between. The CDR3 extends over 12 amino acids. The variable domain in full, with the rest retrieved from reference TRBV13 and TRBJ1-3, is AAGVIQSPRHLIKEKRETATLKCYPIPRHDTVYWYQQGPGQDPQFLISFYEKMQSDKGSIPDRFSAQQFSDYHSELNMSSLELGDSALYFCASSSIGNTIYFGEGSWLTVV.

This clonotype appeared a few times. This sequence joins TRBV6-5 and TRBJ2-1, with D possibly being TRBD2 (6 bases). This CDR3 region has 15 residues. Germline V gives CDR1 MNHEY, CDR2 SVGAGI. V was cut by 5 bases and J by 3 bases, with 14 bases left in between. In DNA, the CDR3 is TGTGCCAGCAGTAGGGACGGGAGAGTCTACAATGAGCAGTTCTTC. It is translated as CASSRDGRVYNEQFF.

This chain uses TRBV9 with TRBJ2-1, with TRBD2 identical over 11 bases. The germline gives CDR1 SGDLS, CDR2 YYNGEE. V trimming: 4 bases; J trimming: 8 bases; junction bases outside the gene matches: 8. The CDR3 contains 15 residues. CDR3: CASSSTSGSGDEQFF. DNA for the CDR3: TGTGCCAGCAGCAGTACTAGCGGGAGTGGGGATGAGCAGTTCTTC. The variable domain in full, completed from reference TRBV9 and TRBJ2-1, reads DSGVTQTPKHLITATGQRVTLRCSPRSGDLSVYWYQQSLDQGLQFLIQYYNGEERAKGNILERFSAQQFPDLHSELNLSSLELGDSALYFCASSSTSGSGDEQFFGPGTRLTVL.

The chain uses TRBV24-1 and TRBJ2-3; D not resolved. This CDR3 contains 18 residues. Trimming took off 1 base at V and 3 bases at J, with 19 bases between the two ends. The germline V gene encodes CDR1 KGHDR and CDR2 SFDVKD. The DNA for the CDR3 is TGTGCCACCAGTGATTTCGAAGTACGCCTCTGCCGGACAGATACGCAGTATTTT. Its translation is CATSDFEVRLCRTDTQYF.

The chain has TRBV18 and TRBJ2-7, with TRBD2 as a possible D gene (6 bases). The ends were cut back, 3 bases at V and 3 bases at J, with 12 bases in the middle. Germline CDR1 KGHSH, CDR2 LQKENI. The CDR3 sequence is 14 residues long. For the CDR3, the DNA is TGTGCCAGCTCACCCTCCGCGGGGCTCTACGAGCAGTACTTC. Residues: CASSPSAGLYEQYF.

This clonotype was observed a few times. The chain has TRBV3-1 and TRBJ2-5; D may be TRBD2 (5 bases). There are 14 residues in the CDR3. V was pared by 6 bases and J by 2 bases, with 13 bases between. CDR1 is LGHDT, CDR2 YNNKEL, per germline (reference sequence). The CDR3 DNA reads TGTGCCAGCAGATCAAGCGGCGATCAAGAGACCCAGTACTTC. Translated: CASRSSGDQETQYF.

This clonotype came up a few times. The chain employs TRBV4-2 and TRBJ1-5; 7 positions match TRBD1. The CDR3 runs to 16 residues. V trimming: 3 bases; J trimming: 6 bases; junction bases outside the gene matches: 11. Per the germline V gene, CDR1 is LGHNA and CDR2 is YNFKEQ. CDR3 protein: CASSQGPTGARQPQHF. The CDR3 DNA is TGTGCCAGCAGCCAGGGCCCCACAGGGGCGCGTCAGCCCCAGCATTTT.

The chain carries TRBV7-3 and TRBJ1-1, with D possibly being TRBD1 (6 bases). The CDR3 has 15 residues. The ends were cut back, 1 base at V and 1 base at J, with 10 bases in the middle. The V gene's germline CDR1 is SGHTA and CDR2 FQGTGA. CDR3 loop: CASSLIGGGNTEAFF. The CDR3 coding sequence is TGTGCCAGCAGCTTAATTGGAGGGGGGAACACTGAAGCTTTCTTT.

The chain uses TRBV11-2 and TRBJ2-7; D is ambiguous. The ends were cut back, 7 bases at V and 2 bases at J, with 15 bases in the middle. The CDR3 totals 14 residues. The V gene's germline CDR1 is SGHAT and CDR2 FQNNGV. The CDR3 nucleotides read TGTGCCAGCACCCCCGAGCCCGTACCCTACGAGCAGTACTTC. Translation: CASTPEPVPYEQYF.

This clonotype was picked up many times. In nucleotides, the CDR3 is TGCAGCGTTGAAGATCTCCCAGGACAGTACACAGATACGCAGTATTTT. This encodes CSVEDLPGQYTDTQYF. The chain recombines TRBV29-1 with TRBJ2-3, with D possibly matching TRBD1 (6 bases). CDR3 length equals 16 residues. V gave up 0 bases and J gave up 2 bases, with 15 bases separating them. CDR1 and CDR2 from the germline V gene are SQVTM and ANQGSEA.

This clonotype was detected a few times. The chain has TRBV10-2 and TRBJ2-5; weak D call: TRBD1 (6 bases). Germline loops: CDR1 WSHSY, CDR2 SAAADI. This CDR3 contains 16 residues. Trimming removed 8 bases from V and 1 base from J, with 20 bases in between. CDR3 in amino acids: CASSRPAGRGQETQYF. The CDR3 DNA follows: TGCGCCAGCTCGCGTCCTGCCGGCAGGGGCCAAGAGACCCAGTACTTC.

As concerns this clonotype: A much larger clone differs from this one at a single base, so this may be a read error. The chain recombines TRBV7-9 with TRBJ2-7; D could derive from TRBD1 or TRBD2 (5 bases each). Germline CDR1 is SEHNR and CDR2 is FQNEAQ (reference sequence). This CDR3 region has 14 residues. The V end was cut by 0 bases, the J end by 12 bases, with 18 bases between. CDR3 sequence reads: CASSLALGDGTRYF. In DNA, the CDR3 is TGTGCCAGCAGCTTAGCGTTAGGGGACGGAACGCGGTACTTC.

Only a few counts were recorded for this clonotype. The J gene is TRBJ2-1, the V gene TRBV2, with TRBD2 matching over 9 bases. Germline CDR1 is SNHLY and CDR2 is FYNNEI. V was pared by 6 bases and J by 4 bases, with 10 bases of the junction left unmatched. This CDR3 is built from 16 residues. The CDR3 spells CASRRRLADLYNEQFF. The CDR3 DNA is TGTGCCAGCAGGCGAAGACTAGCGGACCTTTACAATGAGCAGTTCTTC.

The V call is TRBV5-5, the J call TRBJ2-2, with D perhaps matching TRBD2 (6 bases). CDR1 is SGHKS and CDR2 is YYEKEE in the germline V gene (reference sequence). Trimming pared 7 bases from V and 4 bases from J, leaving 14 bases between. The CDR3 has 14 residues. The DNA for the CDR3 is TGTGCCAGCGCCAGACTAGTCCCCACCGGGGAGCTGTTTTTT. Protein sequence: CASARLVPTGELFF. Using reference TRBV5-5 and TRBJ2-2 for the parts outside the CDR3, the full variable domain is DAGVTQSPTHLIKTRGQQVTLRCSPISGHKSVSWYQQVLGQGPQFIFQYYEKEERGRGNFPDRFSARQFPNYSSELNVNALLLGDSALYLCASARLVPTGELFFGEGSRLTVL.

This sequence joins TRBV5-1 and TRBJ2-1; TRBD2 matches at 10 bases. The CDR3 length is 16 residues. Unmatched junction bases numbered 5, after V lost 0 bases and J lost 5 bases. Per the germline V gene, CDR1 is SGHRS and CDR2 is YFSETQ. CDR3 DNA: TGCGCCAGCAGCTTGGCTGGACTAGCGGATCACAATGAGCAGTTCTTC. This translates into CASSLAGLADHNEQFF.

J is TRBJ1-5 and V is TRBV10-3, with TRBD1 matching over 7 bases. J gave up 2 bases and V 5 bases, and 6 bases lay outside the gene matches. Germline loops: CDR1 ENHRY, CDR2 SYGVKD. The CDR3 length is 15 residues. CDR3 in DNA: TGTGCCATCAGTCAACAGGGGAATGGCAATCAGCCCCAGCATTTT. This translates into CAISQQGNGNQPQHF.

The chain recombines TRBV15 with TRBJ2-3; D remains unclear. Deletions cut 0 bases from V and 1 base from J, with 8 bases between. The CDR3 has 15 residues. CDR1 is LNHNV, CDR2 YYDKDF, per germline (reference sequence). The CDR3 nucleotides are TGTGCCACCAGCAGAGATTTTCTTGGCACAGATACGCAGTATTTT. As protein: CATSRDFLGTDTQYF.

This clonotype was seen many times. This chain connects TRBV5-1 to TRBJ2-7, with 8 bases that match TRBD1. The CDR3 is made up of 15 amino acids. V dropped 4 bases and J dropped 3; count of bases not matched to a gene: 9. Germline V lookup: CDR1 SGHRS, CDR2 YFSETQ. CDR3 sequence: CASSPSTGGRYEQYF. Written as DNA, the CDR3 is TGCGCCAGCAGCCCAAGTACAGGGGGACGCTACGAGCAGTACTTC.

In this sample, this clonotype turned up a few times. The CDR3 loop reads CSVVAQGNQPQHF. In DNA form, the CDR3 reads TGCAGCGTTGTTGCACAGGGGAACCAGCCCCAGCATTTT. The J gene is TRBJ1-5, the V gene TRBV29-1; 7 positions agree with TRBD1. After removal of 4 bases from V and 7 bases from J, the junction contained 7 bases not matched to a gene. The CDR3 loop spans 13 amino acids. Germline lookup yields CDR1 SQVTM and CDR2 ANQGSEA.

This chain links TRBV20-1 with TRBJ2-1; 8 nucleotides match TRBD2. Germline V gene data show CDR1 as DFQATT and CDR2 as SNEGSKA (reference sequence). With 6 bases clipped from V and 9 bases from J, the junction kept 13 bases outside the gene matches. This CDR3 spans 14 amino acids. The chain's CDR3 is CSAFTVAGTAEQFF. CDR3 bases: TGCAGTGCGTTTACCGTAGCGGGAACGGCTGAGCAGTTCTTC.